This T cell receptor (beta chain) originates from a study of blood T cells in healthy people across ages (dated by TCRdb to about 2015). For the wider study: In model experiments, template switching captured roughly one uniquely barcoded TCR beta cDNA molecule for every two T cells. To track age-related changes in TCR beta repertoire diversity, the study relied on deep sequencing normalized with unique cDNA molecular identifiers. Donors were grouped into four age groups: young (average 16 years), middle-aged (roughly 37), aged (around 60) and long-lived (approximately 81). The study analyzed two additional independent replicas of 1 million unique cDNA reads from the same blood draw for two donors, one aged 18 to 30 and one aged 80 or older.

Library construction relied on 5' RACE. Sequencing was carried out with an Illumina HiSeq 2500. A second PCR of about 6 to 11 cycles was run with a J-beta primer mix and a sample-barcoded 5' primer. A template-switch 5' adaptor carrying 12 random nucleotides introduced a unique molecular identifier onto each TCR beta cDNA molecule. At least 2.5 million CDR3-containing paired-end reads were obtained from each sample. First-strand cDNA synthesis was performed from all RNA using the Mint cDNA synthesis kit, with priming by a TRBC-specific oligonucleotide. After uracil-DNA glycosylase treatment, a first 18-cycle PCR used universal primers M1SS and BC2_uni_R on all cDNA. From the authors' description of their analysis: For normalization, 1 million high-quality reads were randomly selected from each sample, with every read carrying a distinct molecular identifier. Instead of being binned into consensus sequences, reads with shared molecular identifiers were discarded. MiTCR, set to a Q25 quality threshold and the strictest error-elimination algorithm, was used for CDR3 identification, clonotype clustering and error correction. A nonparametric unseen species model using Euler transformation provided a lower-bound estimate of total TCR beta diversity. Clones were called with MiXCR by TCRdb after fastp trimmed the public reads at Q25, and only in-frame beta chains were retained. Here each entry gathers all rows of one CDR3 protein and keeps the most common genes and DNA. Clone size and V and J calls follow TCRdb, not the original study. This sample is represented by fewer than 650,000 distinct CDR3 sequences; about a quarter of them were singletons. Of the sample, 3.6% falls within the top ten clones.

There are a few counts of this clonotype. Its antigen is still unknown. The input lacks base qualities; no much larger clone sits a single base away. The CDR3 has 13 amino acids, counting the end cysteine and phenylalanine. Just CDR3 DNA is preserved here, 39 bases in frame from base 1. The CDR1 and CDR2 encoded by the germline V gene are SGHRS and YFSETQ. V was cut back by 0 bases and J by 10 bases, leaving a gap of 13 bases between them. Results the study describes overall, beyond this receptor: Total diversity estimates from one million sequenced T cells were considered lower bounds and underestimates. The CMV infection status of donors was not known, potentially confounding age-related changes in expanded clonotypes. Since profiling was done on bulk unsorted PBMCs, naive and antigen-experienced compartments could not be conclusively compared. Observed TCR beta diversity per million T cells fell roughly linearly with age, and a significant reduction was already apparent by age about 36. The long-lived group showed more naive CD4+ T cells, fewer expanded clones and increased TCR diversity than the aged group, suggesting age selection. Observed TCR beta diversity correlated strongly with the percentage of naive T cells measured by flow cytometry.

The approximately 41 donors, aged about 6 to 90 years, were systemically healthy Caucasian individuals from Russia. Each donor gave about 11 milliliters of peripheral blood, drawn into EDTA-treated Vacutainer tubes. Ficoll-Paque density-gradient centrifugation was used to isolate PBMCs, with at least 6 million per sample. Total RNA was extracted from PBMCs with Trizol reagent, with at least 5.5 micrograms obtained per sample. Naive CD45RAhigh/CD27high T cell percentages were measured by flow cytometry on a PBMC aliquot from every donor. This sample was shared with a second study, whose subject was T cells of mothers and their children. As described in the second report: Nine systemically healthy Caucasian individuals, comprising three mothers and their six children, were included as donors. cDNA synthesis consumed the entire amount of extracted RNA, loaded at about 1.5 ug RNA in each 15 ul reaction. Sample barcodes and 2-4 random nucleotides were added via the M1S primer in the second PCR. Over 9.5 million TCR beta CDR3 reads were obtained for each mother, and 2.5 million to 3 million reads were obtained for each child. Thymic selection shapes the output of TCR recombination in a similar way in related and unrelated pairs, and inherited differences have a minor effect. Normalized repertoire overlap in related mother-child pairs was always slightly higher than in unrelated mother-child pairs, but the difference was never significant. With a sensitivity of about 100 clones per million clonotypes, no persistent microchimeric T cell clones were detected. Deep NGS was used in the study to compare the TCR beta repertoires of mothers and children and to look for features that separate related mother-child pairs from unrelated individuals. Mothers averaged approximately 41 +/- 4 years of age and children averaged roughly 10 +/- 4 years. After adapter ligation with NEBNext reagents, the libraries were sequenced on Illumina HiSeq 2000 with 100+100 nt paired-end reads. To prevent cross-contamination, the mother and child libraries were prepared one month apart and sequenced in separate runs. Between about 500,000 and 2,100,000 distinct TCR beta clonotypes were identified per donor. Naive TCR beta clonotypes were estimated from low-frequency clonotypes matched to each donor's FACS-determined naive share, without sorting.

Sequenced material: blood. The V and J segments used are TRBV5-1 and TRBJ1-1, and perhaps TRBD1 as D gene, on 6 matching bases. The clonotype comes from a boy aged 2-9 years in good health. The encoded CDR3 is CASSLAGGASAFF. DNA sequence: TGCGCCAGCAGCTTGGCGGGGGGCGCATCAGCTTTCTTT.